Presented here are 19 T cell receptor beta chains from one specimen sequenced in a study of T cells in Graves' hyperthyroidism and ophthalmopathy. RNA transcripts were the template for amplifying TCR beta CDR3 regions. A set of HTBI primers served as the primers for a first-round RT-PCR of the TCR CDR3. TCRdb reprocessed the multiplex PCR reads via MiXCR and lists one record per CDR3 protein. The table has under 400,000 distinct CDR3 sequences, roughly 20% seen once. Sequencing used blood. The receptors here all came from a woman between 50 and 59 years old with Graves' hyperthyroidism.

This clonotype was seen only a few times. V gene TRBV7-9 combines with J gene TRBJ2-5; weak D call: TRBD2 (5 bases). With 1 base removed from V and 2 bases from J, the gap between germline ends came to 8 bases. In germline, CDR1 is SEHNR, CDR2 FQNEAQ (reference sequence). CDR3 length: 14 amino acids. CDR3 nucleotides: TGTGCCAGCAGCTTAGTTCGGGATCAAGAGACCCAGTACTTC. It translates to CASSLVRDQETQYF.

The table lists this clonotype with many counts. The chain uses TRBV2 and TRBJ2-1; D unresolved. Germline CDR1 reads SNHLY; CDR2 reads FYNNEI. V was pared by 3 bases and J by 2 bases, with 14 bases between. The CDR3 loop spans 16 amino acids. The CDR3 DNA follows: TGTGCCAGCAGTGATTTGGCGGCAGGAACCTACAATGAGCAGTTCTTC. It encodes CASSDLAAGTYNEQFF. Full variable domain (outside the CDR3, taken from reference TRBV2 and TRBJ2-1): EPEVTQTPSHQVTQMGQEVILRCVPISNHLYFYWYRQILGQKVEFLVSFYNNEISEKSEIFDDQFSVERPDGSNFTLKIRSTKLEDSAMYFCASSDLAAGTYNEQFFGPGTRLTVL.

This chain uses TRBV7-3 with TRBJ1-3; D is possibly TRBD1 (6 bases). CDR3 size: 14 residues. Per the germline V gene, CDR1 is SGHTA and CDR2 is FQGTGA. Trimming took 4 bases from V and 4 from J, leaving 11 bases between them. CDR3 residues: CASSWWGPGNTIYF. The CDR3, as DNA: TGTGCCAGCAGCTGGTGGGGGCCCGGAAACACCATATATTTT.

The chain uses TRBV6-1 and TRBJ1-4; D is ambiguous. Looked up from germline, CDR1 is MNHNS and CDR2 is SASEGT. With 5 bases removed from V and 0 bases from J, the gap between germline ends came to 10 bases. The CDR3 loop spans 15 amino acids. The CDR3, as DNA: TGTGCCAGCAGTCCCCAGCCACCAACTAATGAAAAACTGTTTTTT. Its protein product is CASSPQPPTNEKLFF.

J is TRBJ2-5 and V is TRBV6-1; the D gene is possibly TRBD2 (5 bases). Germline V gives CDR1 MNHNS, CDR2 SASEGT. The CDR3 is made up of 14 amino acids. Trimming pared 5 bases from V and 2 bases from J, leaving 12 bases between. The chain's CDR3 is CASSRPGSQETQYF. CDR3 DNA sequence: TGTGCCAGCAGTAGACCGGGATCACAAGAGACCCAGTACTTC.

This clonotype was picked up a small number of times. V is TRBV2 and J is TRBJ2-5; possibly TRBD1 or TRBD2 for D (5 bases each). Trimming left V 5 bases short and J 7 bases short, with 14 bases between. Germline V gives CDR1 SNHLY, CDR2 FYNNEI. This CDR3 contains 13 residues. CDR3 region: CASSFRGPGTQYF. For the CDR3, the DNA is TGTGCCAGCAGTTTCCGGGGCCCGGGGACCCAGTACTTC.

This clonotype has more than one count but fewer than ten. This rearrangement joins TRBV28 to TRBJ2-1, with a tentative D call TRBD2 (6 bases). Germline loops: CDR1 MDHEN, CDR2 SYDVKM. The CDR3 loop spans 14 amino acids. V gave up 5 bases and J gave up 13 bases, with 21 bases separating them. CDR3 DNA: TGTGCCAGCAGTCTCAATAGGTTCGGGACTCGACAGTTCTTC. It yields the protein CASSLNRFGTRQFF.

This clonotype has just a few counts. J is TRBJ2-5 and V is TRBV28; perhaps TRBD1 as D (6 bases). Trimming stripped 5 bases from V and 3 bases from J, with 16 bases between. CDR3 length: 15 amino acids. Germline V gives CDR1 MDHEN, CDR2 SYDVKM. CDR3 sequence (DNA): TGTGCCAGCAGTCCGGCCGGGACACCCGAAGAGACCCAGTACTTC. This translates into CASSPAGTPEETQYF.

This clonotype was seen many times. At one end, the junction sequence differs from germline, possibly due to a read error. The chain recombines TRBV5-1 with TRBJ2-3; D is unresolved. This CDR3 is built from 14 residues. Germline V gene lookup returns CDR1 SGHRS and CDR2 YFSETQ. The CDR3 loop is CASSLALGTDTQYF. The CDR3 DNA follows: TGTGCCAGCAGCTTAGCTCTAGGCACAGATACGCAGTATTTT. The entire variable domain, with the rest obtained from reference TRBV5-1 and TRBJ2-3, is as follows: KAGVTQTPRYLIKTRGQQVTLSCSPISGHRSVSWYQQTPGQGLQFLFEYFSETQRNKGNFPGRFSGRQFSNSRSEMNVSTLELGDSALYLCASSLALGTDTQYFGPGTRLTVL.

This clonotype was counted ten times or more. This chain connects TRBV18 to TRBJ2-5; perhaps TRBD2 as D (6 bases). Germline CDR1 reads KGHSH; CDR2 reads LQKENI. The CDR3 length is 12 residues. The DNA of the CDR3 is TGTTCCTCCTTCAGCGGGCAAGAGACCCAGTACTTC. Translation gives CSSFSGQETQYF.

This clonotype was recorded many times. The rearrangement links TRBV13 to TRBJ2-5, with 10 positions matching TRBD1. The ends lost 3 bases at V and 5 bases at J; junction bases unmatched: 6. The CDR3 is 15 amino acids. Germline CDR1 and CDR2: PRHDT and FYEKMQ (reference sequence). For the CDR3, the DNA is TGTGCCAGCAGCTTGTTGACAGGGGGCCCGGAGACCCAGTACTTC. Translating gives CASSLLTGGPETQYF.

The table lists this clonotype with a count of one. V and J are TRBV27 and TRBJ1-2; 8 nucleotides match TRBD1. The CDR3 length is 14 residues. V gave up 5 bases and J gave up 4 bases; unmatched junction bases: 6. Germline V lookup: CDR1 MNHEY, CDR2 SMNVEV (reference sequence). CDR3 sequence (DNA): TGTGCCAGCAGTGGGACAGGTCCGCTCTATGGCTACACCTTC. Translating gives CASSGTGPLYGYTF.

A remark on this clonotype: One junction end disagrees with the germline gene, perhaps due to a read error. The V and J genes are TRBV7-2 and TRBJ2-6, with D possibly being TRBD1 or TRBD2 (5 bases each). The CDR3 consists of 14 residues. Per the germline V gene, CDR1 is SGHTA and CDR2 is FQGNSA. The CDR3 nucleotides read TGTGCCAGCAGCTTAACCCCCGGGGCCAACGTCCTGGCTTTC. Translation gives CASSLTPGANVLAF.

The V and J genes are TRBV24-1 and TRBJ2-1, with D perhaps matching TRBD1 or TRBD2 (5 bases each). Trimming took 3 bases from V and 4 from J, leaving 15 bases between them. This CDR3 has 16 amino acids. The V gene's germline CDR1 is KGHDR and CDR2 SFDVKD. CDR3 region: CATSDPRAEGYNEQFF. CDR3 nucleotide sequence: TGTGCCACCAGTGATCCCAGGGCCGAGGGGTACAATGAGCAGTTCTTC.

This chain connects TRBV6-1 to TRBJ1-2; no clear D gene. Trimming cost V 6 bases and J 0 bases, with 8 bases left between them. The length of the CDR3 is 13 residues. The germline V gene encodes CDR1 MNHNS and CDR2 SASEGT. The chain's CDR3 is CASRTTANYGYTF. DNA of the CDR3: TGTGCCAGCAGGACTACAGCTAACTATGGCTACACCTTC.

The gene calls are TRBV7-2 and TRBJ1-1; D call uncertain. The ends were cut back, 2 bases at V and 8 bases at J, with 12 bases in the middle. Germline CDR1 and CDR2: SGHTA and FQGNSA. The CDR3 loop spans 13 amino acids. In nucleotides, the CDR3 is TGTGCCAGCAGCTTACACTCGGCGGGAGAAGCTTTCTTT. Encoded protein: CASSLHSAGEAFF.

The chain joins TRBV11-2 to TRBJ1-3; D not resolved. Germline V gene data show CDR1 as SGHAT and CDR2 as FQNNGV. The length of the CDR3 is 16 residues. V shed 6 bases and J shed 3 bases, with 18 bases lying between them. The CDR3 nucleotides read TGTGCCAGCAGGCCTATTCTGGGCTATTATGGAAACACCATATATTTT. It codes for CASRPILGYYGNTIYF.

The table lists this clonotype with many counts. The chain recombines TRBV6-5 with TRBJ2-1, with 10 nucleotides matching TRBD1. Trimming took 0 bases from V and 8 from J; bases not matched to a gene: 4. The germline gives CDR1 MNHEY, CDR2 SVGAGI. The CDR3 runs 15 residues. CDR3 DNA sequence: TGTGCCAGCAGTTACTCCGGGACAGGGGTTTATGAGCAGTTCTTC. Protein product: CASSYSGTGVYEQFF.

The table lists this clonotype with many counts. The CDR3 loop reads CASSFPVGAREQYF. The CDR3 DNA reads TGTGCCAGCAGTTTCCCGGTGGGGGCGCGGGAGCAGTACTTC. The chain joins TRBV28 to TRBJ2-7, with a tentative D call TRBD1 (6 bases). V was shortened by 3 bases and J by 7 bases, with 16 bases between the two germline ends. The CDR3 totals 14 residues. Germline V gives CDR1 MDHEN, CDR2 SYDVKM.